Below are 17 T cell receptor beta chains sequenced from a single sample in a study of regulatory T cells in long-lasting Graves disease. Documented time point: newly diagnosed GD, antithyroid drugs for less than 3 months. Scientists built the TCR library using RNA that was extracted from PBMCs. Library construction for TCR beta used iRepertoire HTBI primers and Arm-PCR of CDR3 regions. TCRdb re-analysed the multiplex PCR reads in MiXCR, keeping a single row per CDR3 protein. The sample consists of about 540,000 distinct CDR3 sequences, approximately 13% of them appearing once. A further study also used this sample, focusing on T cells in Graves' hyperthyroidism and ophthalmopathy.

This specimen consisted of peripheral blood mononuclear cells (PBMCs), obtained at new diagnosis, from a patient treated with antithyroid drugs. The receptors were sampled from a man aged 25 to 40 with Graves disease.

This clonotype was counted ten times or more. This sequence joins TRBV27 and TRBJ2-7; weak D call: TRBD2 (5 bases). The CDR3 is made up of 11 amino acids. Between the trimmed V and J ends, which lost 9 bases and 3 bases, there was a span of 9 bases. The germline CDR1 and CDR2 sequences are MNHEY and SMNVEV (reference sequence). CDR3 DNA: TGTGCCAGTAAGCGGAACTACGAGCAGTACTTC. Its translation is CASKRNYEQYF.

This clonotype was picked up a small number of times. The CDR3 region is CASSLLSRFPLTDTQYF. CDR3 in DNA: TGTGCCAGCAGCTTGCTTTCCAGGTTTCCCCTCACAGATACGCAGTATTTT. The rearrangement links TRBV7-9 to TRBJ2-3; no definite D call. This CDR3 region has 17 residues. CDR1 and CDR2 from the germline V gene are SEHNR and FQNEAQ (reference sequence). V lost 3 bases and J 2 bases, leaving 18 bases between the germline ends.

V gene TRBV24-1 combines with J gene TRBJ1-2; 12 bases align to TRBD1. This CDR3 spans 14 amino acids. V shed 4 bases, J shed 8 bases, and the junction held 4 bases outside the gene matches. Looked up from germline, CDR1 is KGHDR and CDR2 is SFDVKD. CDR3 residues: CATSDPGQGAGYTF. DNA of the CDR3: TGTGCCACCAGTGACCCGGGACAGGGGGCCGGCTACACCTTC.

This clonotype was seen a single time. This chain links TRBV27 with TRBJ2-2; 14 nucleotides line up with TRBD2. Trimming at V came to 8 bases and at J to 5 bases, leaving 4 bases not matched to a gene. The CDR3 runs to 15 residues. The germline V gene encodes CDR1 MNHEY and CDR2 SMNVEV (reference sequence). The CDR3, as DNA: TGTGCCAGCGGGACTAGCGGGAGTCGAACCGGGGAGCTGTTTTTT. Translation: CASGTSGSRTGELFF.

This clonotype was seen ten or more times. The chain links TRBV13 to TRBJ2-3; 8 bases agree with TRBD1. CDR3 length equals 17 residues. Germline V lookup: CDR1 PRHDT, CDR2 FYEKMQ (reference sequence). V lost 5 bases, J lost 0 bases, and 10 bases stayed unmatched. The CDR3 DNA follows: TGTGCCAGCAGCGCAATAAGACAGGGGTCTAGCACAGATACGCAGTATTTT. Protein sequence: CASSAIRQGSSTDTQYF.

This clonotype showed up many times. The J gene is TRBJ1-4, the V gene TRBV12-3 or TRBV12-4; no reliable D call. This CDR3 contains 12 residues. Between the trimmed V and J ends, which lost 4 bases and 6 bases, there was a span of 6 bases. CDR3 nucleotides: TGTGCCAGCAGTTCCGCGGATGAAAAACTGTTTTTT. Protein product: CASSSADEKLFF.

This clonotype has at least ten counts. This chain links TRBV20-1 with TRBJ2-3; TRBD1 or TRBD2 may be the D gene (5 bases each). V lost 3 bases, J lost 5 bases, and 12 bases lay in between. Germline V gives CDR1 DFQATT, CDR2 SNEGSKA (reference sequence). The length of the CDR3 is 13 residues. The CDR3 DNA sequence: TGCAGTGCTAGCCAGGGAGCTCGAGATACGCAGTATTTT. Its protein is CSASQGARDTQYF.

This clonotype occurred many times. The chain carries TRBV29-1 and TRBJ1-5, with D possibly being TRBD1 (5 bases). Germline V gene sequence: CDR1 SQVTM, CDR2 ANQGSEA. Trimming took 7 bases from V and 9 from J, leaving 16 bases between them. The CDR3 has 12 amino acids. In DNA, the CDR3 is TGCAGCGCAGGGACTCCGCCATCGCCCCAGCATTTT. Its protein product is CSAGTPPSPQHF.

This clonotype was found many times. This CDR3 reads CATSDTGPSRETQYF. The CDR3 bases are TGTGCCACCAGTGATACAGGGCCCTCCAGGGAGACCCAGTACTTC. The rearrangement joins TRBV24-1 to TRBJ2-5, with a tentative D call TRBD1 (6 bases). The CDR3 runs to 15 residues. V lost 3 bases to trimming and J lost 5 bases, with 15 bases between them. Germline-derived CDR1 and CDR2 are KGHDR and SFDVKD.

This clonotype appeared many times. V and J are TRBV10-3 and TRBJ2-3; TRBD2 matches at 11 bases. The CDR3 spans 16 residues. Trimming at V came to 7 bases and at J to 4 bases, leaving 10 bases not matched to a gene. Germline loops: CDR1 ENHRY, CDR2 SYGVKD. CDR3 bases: TGTGCCATCAACCCTAGCGGGAGGAGGGAGCCAGATACGCAGTATTTT. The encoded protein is CAINPSGRREPDTQYF.

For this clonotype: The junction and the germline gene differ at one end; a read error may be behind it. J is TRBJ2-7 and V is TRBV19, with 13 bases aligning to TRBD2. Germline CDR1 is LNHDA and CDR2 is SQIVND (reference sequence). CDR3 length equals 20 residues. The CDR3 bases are TGTGCCAGTAGCATAGTACCGGGACTAGCGGGACCCGGGGGCTCCTACGAGCAGTACTTC. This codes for CASSIVPGLAGPGGSYEQYF.

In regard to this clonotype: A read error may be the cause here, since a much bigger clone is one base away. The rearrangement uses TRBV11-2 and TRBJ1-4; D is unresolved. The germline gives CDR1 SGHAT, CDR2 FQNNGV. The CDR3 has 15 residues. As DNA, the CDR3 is TGTGCCAGCAGCTTGGGCTCAGCGGACGATGAAAAACCGTTTTTT. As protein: CASSLGSADDEKPFF.

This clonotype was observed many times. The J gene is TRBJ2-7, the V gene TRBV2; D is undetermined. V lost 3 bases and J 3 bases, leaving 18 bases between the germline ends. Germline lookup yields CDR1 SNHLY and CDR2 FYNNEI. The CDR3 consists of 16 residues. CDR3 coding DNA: TGTGCCAGCAGTGATTCCGACTCCTCATTATTCTACGAGCAGTACTTC. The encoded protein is CASSDSDSSLFYEQYF.

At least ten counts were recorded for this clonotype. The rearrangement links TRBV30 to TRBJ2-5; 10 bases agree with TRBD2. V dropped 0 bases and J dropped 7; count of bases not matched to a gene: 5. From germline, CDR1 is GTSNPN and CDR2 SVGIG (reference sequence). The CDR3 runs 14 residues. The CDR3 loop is CAWSVPSGRGTQYF. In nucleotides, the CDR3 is TGTGCCTGGAGTGTTCCTAGCGGGAGAGGGACCCAGTACTTC.

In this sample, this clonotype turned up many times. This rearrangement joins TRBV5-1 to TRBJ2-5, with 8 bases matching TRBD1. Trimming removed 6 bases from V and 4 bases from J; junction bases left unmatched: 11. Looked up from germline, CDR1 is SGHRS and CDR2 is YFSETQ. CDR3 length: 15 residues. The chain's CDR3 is CASNSRGLERETQYF. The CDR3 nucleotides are TGCGCCAGCAATTCCAGGGGGCTTGAGAGAGAGACCCAGTACTTC.

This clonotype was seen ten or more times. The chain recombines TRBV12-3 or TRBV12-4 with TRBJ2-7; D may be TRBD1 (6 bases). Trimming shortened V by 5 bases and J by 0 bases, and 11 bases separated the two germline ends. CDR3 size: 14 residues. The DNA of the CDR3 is TGTGCCAGCAGTAACCGACAGGACTCCTACGAGCAGTACTTC. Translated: CASSNRQDSYEQYF.

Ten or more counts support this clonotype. This CDR3 reads CASSFLLGGAGEKLFF. The CDR3 nucleotides are TGCGCCAGCAGCTTCCTATTAGGGGGCGCCGGTGAAAAACTGTTTTTT. V usage is TRBV5-1 and J usage is TRBJ1-4; 7 bases match TRBD1. The V segment lost 2 bases and the J segment 7 bases; nucleotides outside the gene matches: 11. Germline V gene sequence: CDR1 SGHRS, CDR2 YFSETQ. There are 16 residues in the CDR3. Complete variable domain (other parts from reference TRBV5-1 and TRBJ1-4): KAGVTQTPRYLIKTRGQQVTLSCSPISGHRSVSWYQQTPGQGLQFLFEYFSETQRNKGNFPGRFSGRQFSNSRSEMNVSTLELGDSALYLCASSFLLGGAGEKLFFGSGTQLSVL.